This TCR beta chain was recovered during a study of T cells expressing NK-cell markers. Whole-study results and caveats: Dominant NKG2C+ clonotypes in 6 or 7 donors made up roughly 1.0-7.0% of CD8+ T cells. What remained unclear was the HCMV specificity of expanded NKG2C+ T cell clones.

The CDR3 runs 16 residues. Notes on this clonotype: Its antigen is not identified.

A 5'RACE template switching approach incorporating UMIs was used to make TCR beta cDNA. Reanalyzing the 5' RACE reads, TCRdb keeps one entry per CDR3 protein, without DNA. The sample holds about 450,000 distinct CDR3 sequences. What was sequenced was blood T cells: a sorted CD56 or NKG2C T cell subset, CD4+ or CD8+ T cells, or bulk PBMC T cells (not recorded which). The V call is TRBV12-3 or TRBV12-4, the J call TRBJ2-4; TCRdb picks TRBD2, but there is no DNA to check that call. The TCR was taken from a woman aged 18 to 75 in good health. The chain's CDR3 is CASSLRTSGAKNIQYF.